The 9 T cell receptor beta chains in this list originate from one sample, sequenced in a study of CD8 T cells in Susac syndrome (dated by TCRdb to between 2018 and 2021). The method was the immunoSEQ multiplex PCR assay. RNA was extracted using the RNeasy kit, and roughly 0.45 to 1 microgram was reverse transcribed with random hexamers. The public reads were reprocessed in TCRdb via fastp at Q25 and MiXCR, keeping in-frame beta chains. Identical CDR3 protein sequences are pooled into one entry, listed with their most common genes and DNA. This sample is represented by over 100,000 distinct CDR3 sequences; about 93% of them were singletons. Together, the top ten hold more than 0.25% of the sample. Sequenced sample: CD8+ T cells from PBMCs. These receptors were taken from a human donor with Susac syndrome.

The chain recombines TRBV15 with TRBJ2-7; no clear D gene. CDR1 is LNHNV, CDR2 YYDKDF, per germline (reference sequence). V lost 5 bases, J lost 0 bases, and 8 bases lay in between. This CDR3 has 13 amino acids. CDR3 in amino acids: CATSVQGSYEQYF. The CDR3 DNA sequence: TGTGCCACCAGCGTCCAAGGCTCCTACGAGCAGTACTTC.

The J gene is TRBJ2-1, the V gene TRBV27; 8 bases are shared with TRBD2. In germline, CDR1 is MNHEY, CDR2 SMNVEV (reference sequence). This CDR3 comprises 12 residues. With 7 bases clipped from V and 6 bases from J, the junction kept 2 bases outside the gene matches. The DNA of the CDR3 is TGTGCCAGCAACGGGGGGGGCAATGAGCAGTTCTTC. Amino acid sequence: CASNGGGNEQFF.

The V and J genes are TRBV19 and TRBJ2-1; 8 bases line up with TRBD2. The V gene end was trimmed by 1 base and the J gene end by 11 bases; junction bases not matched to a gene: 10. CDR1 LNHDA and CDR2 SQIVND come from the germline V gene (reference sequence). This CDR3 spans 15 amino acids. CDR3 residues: CASSIVPAGDRKQFF. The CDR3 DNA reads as TGTGCCAGTAGTATAGTTCCAGCGGGGGATCGTAAGCAGTTCTTC.

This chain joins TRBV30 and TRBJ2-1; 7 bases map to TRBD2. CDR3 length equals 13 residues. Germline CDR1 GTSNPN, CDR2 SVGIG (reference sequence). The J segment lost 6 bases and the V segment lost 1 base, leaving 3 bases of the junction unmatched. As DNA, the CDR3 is TGTGCCTGGAGTGGTCTAGCGGTCAATGAGCAGTTCTTC. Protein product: CAWSGLAVNEQFF. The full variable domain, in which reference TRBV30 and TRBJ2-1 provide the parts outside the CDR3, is SQTIHQWPATLVQPVGSPLSLECTVEGTSNPNLYWYRQAAGRGLQLLFYSVGIGQISSEVPQNLSASRPQDRQFILSSKKLLLSDSGFYLCAWSGLAVNEQFFGPGTRLTVL.

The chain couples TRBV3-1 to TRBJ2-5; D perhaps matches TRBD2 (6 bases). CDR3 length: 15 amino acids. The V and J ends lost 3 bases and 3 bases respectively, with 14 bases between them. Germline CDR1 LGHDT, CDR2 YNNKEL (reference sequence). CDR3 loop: CASSHPGRGKETQYF. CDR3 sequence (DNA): TGTGCCAGCAGCCACCCGGGGCGGGGTAAAGAGACCCAGTACTTC.

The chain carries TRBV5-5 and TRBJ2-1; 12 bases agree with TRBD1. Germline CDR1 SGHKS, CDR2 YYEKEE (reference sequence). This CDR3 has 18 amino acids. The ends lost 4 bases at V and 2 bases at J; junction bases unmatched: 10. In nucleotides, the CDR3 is TGTGCCAGCAGCCTCAACGCAAGGGACAGGGGGCCCTACAATGAGCAGTTCTTC. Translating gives CASSLNARDRGPYNEQFF.

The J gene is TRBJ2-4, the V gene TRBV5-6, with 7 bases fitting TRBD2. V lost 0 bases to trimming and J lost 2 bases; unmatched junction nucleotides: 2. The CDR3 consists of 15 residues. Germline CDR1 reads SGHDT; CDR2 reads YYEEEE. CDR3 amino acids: CASSLGGGSKNIQYF. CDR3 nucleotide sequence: TGTGCCAGCAGCTTGGGGGGAGGGTCCAAAAACATTCAGTACTTC.

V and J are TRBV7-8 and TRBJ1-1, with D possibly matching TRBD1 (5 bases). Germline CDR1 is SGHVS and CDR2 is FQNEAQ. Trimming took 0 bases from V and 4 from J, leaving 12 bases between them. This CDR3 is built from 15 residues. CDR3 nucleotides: TGTGCCAGCAGCTTAGCGATGGGAAGGGGCACTGAAGCTTTCTTT. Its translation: CASSLAMGRGTEAFF.

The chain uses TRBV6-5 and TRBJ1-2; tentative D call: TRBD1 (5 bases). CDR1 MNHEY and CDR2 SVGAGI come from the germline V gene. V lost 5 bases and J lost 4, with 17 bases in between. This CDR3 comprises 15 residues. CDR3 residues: CASSILGHAIYGYTF. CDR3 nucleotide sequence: TGTGCCAGCAGTATCTTAGGACACGCCATCTATGGCTACACCTTC.